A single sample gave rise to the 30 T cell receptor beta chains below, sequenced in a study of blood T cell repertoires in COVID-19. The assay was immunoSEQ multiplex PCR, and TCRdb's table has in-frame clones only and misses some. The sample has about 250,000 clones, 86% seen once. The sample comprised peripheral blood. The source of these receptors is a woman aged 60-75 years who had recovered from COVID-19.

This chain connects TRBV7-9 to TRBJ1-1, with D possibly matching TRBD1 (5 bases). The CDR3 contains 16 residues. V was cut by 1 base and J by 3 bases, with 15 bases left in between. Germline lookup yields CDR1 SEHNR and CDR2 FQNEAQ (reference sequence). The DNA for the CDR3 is TGTGCCAGCAGCTTAGGGCGGTGGTGGGGGGACACTGAAGCTTTCTTT. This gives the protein CASSLGRWWGDTEAFF.

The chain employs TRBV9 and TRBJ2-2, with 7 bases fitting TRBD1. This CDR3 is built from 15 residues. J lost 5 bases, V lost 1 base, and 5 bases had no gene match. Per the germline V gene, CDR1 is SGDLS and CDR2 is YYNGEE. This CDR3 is CASSVTGQWTGELFF. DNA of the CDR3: TGTGCCAGCAGCGTAACGGGACAGTGGACCGGGGAGCTGTTTTTT.

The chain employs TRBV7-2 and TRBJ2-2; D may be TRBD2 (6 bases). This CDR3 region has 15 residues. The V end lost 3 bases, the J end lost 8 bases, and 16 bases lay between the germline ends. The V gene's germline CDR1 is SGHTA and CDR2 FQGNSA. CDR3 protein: CASSFGTSFLGELFF. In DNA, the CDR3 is TGTGCCAGCAGCTTCGGAACTAGCTTTCTAGGGGAGCTGTTTTTT.

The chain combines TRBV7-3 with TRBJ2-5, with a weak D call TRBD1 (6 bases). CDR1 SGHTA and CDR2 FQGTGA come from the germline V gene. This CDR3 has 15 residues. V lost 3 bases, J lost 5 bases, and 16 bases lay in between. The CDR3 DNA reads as TGTGCCAGCAGCTTGATACAGGGAGCTATCGAGACCCAGTACTTC. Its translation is CASSLIQGAIETQYF.

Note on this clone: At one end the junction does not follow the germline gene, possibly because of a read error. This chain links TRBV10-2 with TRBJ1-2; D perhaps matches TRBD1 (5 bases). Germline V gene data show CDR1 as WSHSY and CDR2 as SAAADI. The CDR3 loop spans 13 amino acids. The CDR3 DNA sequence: TGCGCCAGCACTGAGCCCCAGGGTTATGGCTACACCTTC. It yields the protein CASTEPQGYGYTF.

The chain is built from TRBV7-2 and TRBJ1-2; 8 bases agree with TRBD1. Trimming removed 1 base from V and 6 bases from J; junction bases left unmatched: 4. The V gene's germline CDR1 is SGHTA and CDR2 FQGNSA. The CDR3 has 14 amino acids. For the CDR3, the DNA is TGTGCCAGCAGCTTAGGCAGGGGGCGGGATGGCTACACCTTC. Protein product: CASSLGRGRDGYTF. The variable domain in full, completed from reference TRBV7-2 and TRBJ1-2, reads GAGVSQSPSNKVTEKGKDVELRCDPISGHTALYWYRQSLGQGLEFLIYFQGNSAPDKSGLPSDRFSAERTGGSVSTLTIQRTQQEDSAVYLCASSLGRGRDGYTFGSGTRLTVV.

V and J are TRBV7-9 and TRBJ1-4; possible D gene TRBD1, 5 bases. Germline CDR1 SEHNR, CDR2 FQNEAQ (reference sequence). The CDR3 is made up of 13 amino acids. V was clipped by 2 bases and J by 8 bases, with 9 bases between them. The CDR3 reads CASSLRQREKLFF. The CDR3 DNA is TGTGCCAGCAGCTTAAGACAGCGCGAAAAACTGTTTTTT.

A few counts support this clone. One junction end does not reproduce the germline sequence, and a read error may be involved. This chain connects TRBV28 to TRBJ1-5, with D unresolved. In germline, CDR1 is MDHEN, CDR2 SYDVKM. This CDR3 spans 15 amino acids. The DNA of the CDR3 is TGTGCCAGCAGTCTATGGGGAGGTAGCAATCAGCCCCAGCATTTT. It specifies CASSLWGGSNQPQHF.

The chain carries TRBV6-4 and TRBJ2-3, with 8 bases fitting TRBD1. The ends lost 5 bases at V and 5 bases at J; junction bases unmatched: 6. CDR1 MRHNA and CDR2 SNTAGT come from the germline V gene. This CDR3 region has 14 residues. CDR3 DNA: TGTGCCAGCAGTTCTTCACAGGGGGGAGATACGCAGTATTTT. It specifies CASSSSQGGDTQYF.

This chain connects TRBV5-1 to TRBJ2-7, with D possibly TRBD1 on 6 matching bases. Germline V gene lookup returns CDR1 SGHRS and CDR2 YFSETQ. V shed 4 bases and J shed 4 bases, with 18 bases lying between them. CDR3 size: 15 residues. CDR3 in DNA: TGCGCCAGCAGCCCGGAGTCTAGGGGGTGGTACGAGCAGTACTTC. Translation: CASSPESRGWYEQYF.

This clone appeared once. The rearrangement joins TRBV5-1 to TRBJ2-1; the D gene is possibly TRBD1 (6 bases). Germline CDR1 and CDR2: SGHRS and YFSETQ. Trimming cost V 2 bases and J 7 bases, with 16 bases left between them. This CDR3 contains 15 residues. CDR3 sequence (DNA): TGCGCCAGCAGCTTAGAGGGGACAATAGAAAATGAGCAGTTCTTC. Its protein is CASSLEGTIENEQFF.

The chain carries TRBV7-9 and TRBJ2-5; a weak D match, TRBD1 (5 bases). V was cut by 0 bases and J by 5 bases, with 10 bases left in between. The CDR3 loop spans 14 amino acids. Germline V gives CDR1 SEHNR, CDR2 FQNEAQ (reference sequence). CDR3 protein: CASSLAGVWETQYF. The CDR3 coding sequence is TGTGCCAGCAGCTTAGCAGGGGTCTGGGAGACCCAGTACTTC.

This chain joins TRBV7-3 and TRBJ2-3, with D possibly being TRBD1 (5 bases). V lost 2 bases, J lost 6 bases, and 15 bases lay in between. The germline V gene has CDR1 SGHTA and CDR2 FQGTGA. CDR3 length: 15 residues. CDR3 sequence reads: CASSLVQGFLDTQYF. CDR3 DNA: TGTGCCAGCAGCTTAGTGCAGGGTTTCTTGGATACGCAGTATTTT.

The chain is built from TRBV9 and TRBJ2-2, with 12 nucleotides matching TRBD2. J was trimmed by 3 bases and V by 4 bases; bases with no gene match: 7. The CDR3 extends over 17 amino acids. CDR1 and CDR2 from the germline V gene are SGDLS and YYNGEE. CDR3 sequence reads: CASSPRGTSGYTGELFF. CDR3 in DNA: TGTGCCAGCAGCCCTCGCGGGACTAGCGGGTACACCGGGGAGCTGTTTTTT.

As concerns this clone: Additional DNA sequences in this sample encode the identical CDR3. The CDR3 DNA reads TGTGCCAGCAGTCCCGGGACAGGGGGCAATCAGCCCCAGCATTTT. As protein: CASSPGTGGNQPQHF. This chain joins TRBV27 and TRBJ1-5; the match to TRBD1 covers 10 bases. The V segment lost 5 bases and the J segment 2 bases; nucleotides outside the gene matches: 3. Germline values: CDR1 MNHEY, CDR2 SMNVEV (reference sequence). The CDR3 runs 15 residues.

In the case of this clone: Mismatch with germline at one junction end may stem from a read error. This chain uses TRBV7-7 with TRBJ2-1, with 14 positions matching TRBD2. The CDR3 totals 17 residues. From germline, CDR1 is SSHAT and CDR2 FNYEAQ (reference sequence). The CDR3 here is CASSLAGTSGGHNEQFF. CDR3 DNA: TGTGCTAGCAGCTTAGCGGGGACTAGCGGGGGACACAATGAGCAGTTCTTC.

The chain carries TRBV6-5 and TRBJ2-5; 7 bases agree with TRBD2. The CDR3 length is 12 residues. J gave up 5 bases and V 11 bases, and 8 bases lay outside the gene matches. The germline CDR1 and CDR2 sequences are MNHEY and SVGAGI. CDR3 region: CASRGDGETQYF. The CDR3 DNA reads TGTGCCTCCCGGGGGGACGGGGAGACCCAGTACTTC.

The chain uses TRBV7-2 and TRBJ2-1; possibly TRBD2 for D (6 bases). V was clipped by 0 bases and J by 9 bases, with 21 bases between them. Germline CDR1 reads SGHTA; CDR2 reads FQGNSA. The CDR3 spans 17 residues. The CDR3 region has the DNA TGTGCCAGCAGCTTAGCGAGAGGAGGGGCCATTGGGGGTGAGCAGTTCTTC. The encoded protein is CASSLARGGAIGGEQFF.

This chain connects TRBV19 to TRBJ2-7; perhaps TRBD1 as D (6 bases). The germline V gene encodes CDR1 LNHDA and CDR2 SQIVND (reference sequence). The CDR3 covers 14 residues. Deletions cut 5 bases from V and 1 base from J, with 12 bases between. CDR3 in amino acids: CASSVQGASYEQYF. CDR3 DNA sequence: TGTGCCAGTAGTGTACAGGGCGCTTCCTACGAGCAGTACTTC. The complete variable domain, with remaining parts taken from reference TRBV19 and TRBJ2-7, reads DGGITQSPKYLFRKEGQNVTLSCEQNLNHDAMYWYRQDPGQGLRLIYYSQIVNDFQKGDIAEGYSVSREKKESFPLTVTSAQKNPTAFYLCASSVQGASYEQYFGPGTRLTVT.

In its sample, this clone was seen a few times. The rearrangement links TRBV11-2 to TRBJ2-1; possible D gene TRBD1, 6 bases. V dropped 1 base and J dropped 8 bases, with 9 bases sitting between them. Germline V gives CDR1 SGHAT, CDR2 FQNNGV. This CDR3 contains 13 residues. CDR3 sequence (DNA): TGTGCCAGCAGCTTAGTGGGGACATATGAGCAGTTCTTC. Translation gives CASSLVGTYEQFF.

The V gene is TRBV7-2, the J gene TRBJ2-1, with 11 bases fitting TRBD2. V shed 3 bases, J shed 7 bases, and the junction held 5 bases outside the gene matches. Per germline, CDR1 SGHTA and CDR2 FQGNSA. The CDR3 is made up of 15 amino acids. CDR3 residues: CASSFRGLAGNEQFF. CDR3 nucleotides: TGTGCCAGCAGCTTCCGCGGACTAGCGGGTAATGAGCAGTTCTTC.

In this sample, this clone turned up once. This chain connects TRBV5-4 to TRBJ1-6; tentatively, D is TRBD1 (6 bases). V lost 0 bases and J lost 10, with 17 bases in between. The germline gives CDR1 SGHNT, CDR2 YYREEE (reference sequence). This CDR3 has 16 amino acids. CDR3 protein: CASSLELGGRGSPLHF. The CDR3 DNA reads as TGTGCCAGCAGCTTGGAGCTGGGGGGGCGTGGATCACCCCTCCACTTT.

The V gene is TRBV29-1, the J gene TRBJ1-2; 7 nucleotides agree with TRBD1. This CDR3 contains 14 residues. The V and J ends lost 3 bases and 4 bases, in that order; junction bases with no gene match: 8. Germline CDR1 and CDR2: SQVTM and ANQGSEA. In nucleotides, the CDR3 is TGCAGCGTTGATAAAGGTTCAGGGGGCTATGGCTACACCTTC. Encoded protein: CSVDKGSGGYGYTF.

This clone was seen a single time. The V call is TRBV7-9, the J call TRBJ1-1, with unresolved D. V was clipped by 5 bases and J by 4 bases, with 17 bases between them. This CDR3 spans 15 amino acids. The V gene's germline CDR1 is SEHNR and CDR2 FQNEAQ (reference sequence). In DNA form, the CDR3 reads TGTGCCAGCAGCCCCGGTGATGGTCGGGGCACTGAAGCTTTCTTT. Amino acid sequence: CASSPGDGRGTEAFF. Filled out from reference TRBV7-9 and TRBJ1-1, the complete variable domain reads DTGVSQNPRHKITKRGQNVTFRCDPISEHNRLYWYRQTLGQGPEFLTYFQNEAQLEKSRLLSDRFSAERPKGSFSTLEIQRTEQGDSAMYLCASSPGDGRGTEAFFGQGTRLTVV.

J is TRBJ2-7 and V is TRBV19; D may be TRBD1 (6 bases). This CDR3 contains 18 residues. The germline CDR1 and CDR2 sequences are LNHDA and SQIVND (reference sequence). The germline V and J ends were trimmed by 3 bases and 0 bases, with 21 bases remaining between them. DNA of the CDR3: TGTGCCAGTAGTATGGCGGGTAGGACAGCTGGAAGCTCCTACGAGCAGTACTTC. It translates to CASSMAGRTAGSSYEQYF.

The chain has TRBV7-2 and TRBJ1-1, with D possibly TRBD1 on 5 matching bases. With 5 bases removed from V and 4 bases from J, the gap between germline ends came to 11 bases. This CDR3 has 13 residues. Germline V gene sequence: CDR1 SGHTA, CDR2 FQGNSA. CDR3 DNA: TGTGCCAGCAGCCTACAGGTATCCACTGAAGCTTTCTTT. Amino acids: CASSLQVSTEAFF.

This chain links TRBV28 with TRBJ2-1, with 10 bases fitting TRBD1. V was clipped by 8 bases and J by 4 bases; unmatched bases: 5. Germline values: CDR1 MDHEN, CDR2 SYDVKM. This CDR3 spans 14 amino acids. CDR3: CASLPGQGYNEQFF. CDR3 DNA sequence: TGTGCCAGCCTTCCGGGACAGGGGTACAATGAGCAGTTCTTC.

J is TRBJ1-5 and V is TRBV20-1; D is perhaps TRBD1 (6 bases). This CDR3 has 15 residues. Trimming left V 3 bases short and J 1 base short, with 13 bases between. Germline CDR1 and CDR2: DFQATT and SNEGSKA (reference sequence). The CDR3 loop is CSASEPGASNQPQHF. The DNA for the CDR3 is TGCAGTGCTAGTGAGCCAGGGGCAAGCAATCAGCCCCAGCATTTT.

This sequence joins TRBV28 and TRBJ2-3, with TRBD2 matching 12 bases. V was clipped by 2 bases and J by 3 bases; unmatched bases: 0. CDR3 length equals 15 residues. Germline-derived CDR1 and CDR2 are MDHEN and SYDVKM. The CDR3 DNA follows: TGTGCCAGCAGTTTAACTAGCGGGGGGACAGATACGCAGTATTTT. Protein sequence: CASSLTSGGTDTQYF.

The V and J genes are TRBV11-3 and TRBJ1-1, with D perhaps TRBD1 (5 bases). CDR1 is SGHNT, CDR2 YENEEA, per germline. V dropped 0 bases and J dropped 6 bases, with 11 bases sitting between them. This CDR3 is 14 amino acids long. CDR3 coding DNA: TGTGCCAGCAGCTTAGATTTCAGGGAATCTGAAGCTTTCTTT. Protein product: CASSLDFRESEAFF.